These T cell receptor beta chains were read from a single sample in a study of T cell responses to AZD1222 COVID-19 vaccine. The protocol was immunoSEQ multiplex PCR, while the TCRdb copy is restricted to in-frame clones and leaves out a portion. Of roughly 120,000 clones listed, around 90% are singletons. The sequenced sample was peripheral blood, obtained on day 0 of AZD1222 vaccination. These receptor sequences come from an adult in good health. Each CDR3 is given with its conserved first and last residue. The order of the fields is V gene, J gene, clone size, CDR3 protein. For some rows the clone size is stated as once, few or many, or as a class when expanded; others skip it.

>TRBV28|TRBJ1-2|.
CASSSPHQGRDDGYTF
>TRBV19|TRBJ1-2|once
CASTQGEDNYGYTF
>TRBV10-1|TRBJ2-7|.
CASSESKQLVRYEQYF
>TRBV5-1|TRBJ1-1|few
CASSPIQLNTEAFF
>TRBV6-5|TRBJ1-1|.
CASRPPQNTEAFF
>TRBV4-1|TRBJ1-5|.
CASSQVEEDINQPQHF
>TRBV4-3|TRBJ2-3|once
CASSQVPSGGNTDTQYF
>TRBV4-3|TRBJ2-6|.
CASSHSTGSGANVLTF
>TRBV30|TRBJ2-4|few
CAWSDQLSGGAKNIQYF
>TRBV30|TRBJ1-5|once
CAWNKGQRNQPQHF
>TRBV7-9|TRBJ1-3|.
CASSLDRWGQGSGNTIYF
>TRBV27|TRBJ1-6|.
CASGSWFNSPLHF
>TRBV12-5|TRBJ1-1|.
CASGLLSKGAGENTEAFF
>TRBV12-3/TRBV12-4|TRBJ1-3|.
CASSPGRRNTIYF
>TRBV28|TRBJ2-1|.
CASSFGGEKGVNEQFF
>TRBV5-4|TRBJ2-3|.
CASSLAVAGRADTQYF
>TRBV12-1|TRBJ2-3|.
CASKGEGDTQYF
>TRBV5-1|TRBJ2-2|.
CASSLGVWSTGELFF
>TRBV6-6|TRBJ1-5|.
CASSYGDGTNQPQHF
>TRBV5-1|TRBJ2-3|.
CASSSSGDRTDTQYF
>TRBV6-2/TRBV6-3|TRBJ2-7|.
CASSLPGPRYEQYF
>TRBV7-2|TRBJ2-1|.
CASSLGAGGPPDEQFF
>TRBV7-2|TRBJ1-4|.
CASSFRAANEKLFF
>TRBV7-2|TRBJ1-2|.
CASKGGSYGYTF
>TRBV6-6|TRBJ2-3|.
CASSPPSGERGTDTQYF
>TRBV5-4|TRBJ1-4|.
CASTTGGYNEKLFF
>TRBV30|TRBJ1-5|.
CAWSAGTGHQPQHF
>TRBV5-1|TRBJ2-5|once
CASSRTQETQYF
>TRBV29-1|TRBJ1-1|.
CSVGRDRGGLTEAFF
>TRBV25-1|TRBJ1-2|.
CASSESDRTGGEGYTF
>TRBV7-2|TRBJ2-5|.
CASRIGGAVETQYF
>TRBV7-3|TRBJ2-1|.
CASSLFNLRSGGASNEQFF
>TRBV3-1/TRBV3-2|TRBJ1-2|.
CASSLSPDRLYGYTF
>TRBV10-3|TRBJ1-2|.
CATGDSLNYGYTF
>TRBV3-1/TRBV3-2|TRBJ1-2|.
CASSRRQGEGYGYTF
>TRBV4-2|TRBJ1-6|few
CASSQTGTNSPLHF
>TRBV7-9|TRBJ1-4|.
CASTRDNTREKLFF
>TRBV21-1|TRBJ1-5|.
CARNRGRRGQPQHF
>TRBV28|TRBJ1-1|.
CASSPTVLWAFF
>TRBV19|TRBJ2-7|.
CASSSREGLYYEQYF
>TRBV5-1|TRBJ1-2|.
CASSTGQRYDGYTF
>TRBV19|TRBJ2-1|once
CASIWGYEQFF
>TRBV7-8|TRBJ1-1|.
CASSLDSGSNTEAFF
>TRBV7-2|TRBJ2-3|.
CASSRVRDRGSNTQYF
>TRBV3-1/TRBV3-2|TRBJ1-2|.
CASRGGPVDYGYTF
>TRBV5-1|TRBJ2-7|.
CASHRGDGGYEQYF
>TRBV6-4|TRBJ1-2|.
CASSRDRNYGYTF
>TRBV19|TRBJ1-1|.
CASSLGTEAFF
>TRBV7-3|TRBJ1-2|.
CASSSGPQGGYGYTF
>TRBV6-5|TRBJ2-3|few
CASSPRGSGTQYF
>TRBV19|TRBJ2-1|.
CASSISHRLAPSYNEQFF
>TRBV28|TRBJ1-2|.
CASSKLGNYGYTF
>TRBV7-9|TRBJ2-5|.
CASSSDSNWAETQYF
>TRBV3-1/TRBV3-2|TRBJ2-7|.
CASSQVVQGVEQYF
>TRBV18|TRBJ1-5|.
CASSPGGQNQPQHF
>TRBV6-1|TRBJ2-7|.
CASSETGDVLYEQYF
>TRBV18|TRBJ1-4|.
CASSPPPLVLNEKLFF
>TRBV3-1/TRBV3-2|TRBJ2-1|.
CASGQREQFF
>TRBV2|TRBJ1-2|.
CASSEALQGAIYGYTF